This T cell receptor beta chain was captured by sequencing in a study of T-cell reconstitution after alpha-beta-depleted transplantation in children. A note on this clonotype: Its target is not known.

Researchers prepared the TCRbeta library using unique molecular identifiers, the study reports. TCRdb redid the calling of the PCR reads with MiXCR, one entry per CDR3 protein. Here the sample spans about 580,000 distinct CDR3 sequences, 23% being singletons. The CDR3 extends over 20 amino acids. Germline trimming cut 2 bases from V and 0 bases from J; bases unmatched to any gene: 18. Germline assignment: CDR1 MGHRA and CDR2 YSYEKL. General study results and limits: Day-60 TCRbeta diversity that was high in some patients was derived from surviving recipient T cells and thymic progenitors. Several hundred expanded graft clones reportedly gave rise to the alpha-beta T cells present about two months after transplant.

V usage is TRBV4-1 and J usage is TRBJ2-7; 8 bases match TRBD2. Sequencing used PBMCs, mostly from graft donor cells, obtained 360 days after TCRalphabeta/CD19-depleted stem cell transplant. This clonotype was obtained from a boy in the first two years of life who had a stem cell transplant for acute myeloid leukemia, so the T cells may come from the graft donor. Here the CDR3 reads CASSQKKDIRLATSSYEQYF. The CDR3 nucleotides read TGCGCCAGCAGCCAAAAGAAGGACATCCGACTAGCGACTAGCTCCTACGAGCAGTACTTC.